Reported below is one TCR beta chain. Antigen: not known. The sample originates from a study of blood T cells in healthy people across ages. With a J-beta primer mix and a sample-barcoded 5' primer, a second PCR ran about 7 to 11 cycles. TCRdb redid the calling of the 5' RACE reads with MiXCR, one entry per CDR3 protein. The sample lists roughly 2 million distinct CDR3 sequences, approximately 50% occurring once. From germline, CDR1 is MNHEY and CDR2 SVGEGT. V was clipped by 4 bases and J by 2 bases, with 12 bases between them. The CDR3 covers 16 residues. Peripheral blood, about 9.8 milliliters per donor, was collected. Findings and limits, study-wide: Donors of long life had a larger count of naive CD4+ cells and greater diversity than aged donors. Older individuals had lower TCR beta diversity per million T cells (the decline was roughly linear).

This receptor was identified in a woman in her forties in good health. J is TRBJ2-6 and V is TRBV6-2 or TRBV6-3, with D possibly matching TRBD1 (5 bases). Sequenced: blood. Here the CDR3 reads CASSFRRGTGANVLTF. In nucleotides, the CDR3 is TGTGCCAGCAGTTTTCGTAGGGGCACTGGGGCCAACGTCCTGACTTTC.